The entry below describes one TCR beta chain. Its cognate antigen has yet to be identified. Base qualities are not recorded, but no much larger clone differs from it by a single base. Stable Graves' hyperthyroidism was defined as no progression to ophthalmopathy during 18 months of follow-up. Hyperthyroidism patients were aged 18 to 65 years and newly diagnosed, with disease duration of less than 2 months. The study excluded patients with uncontrolled infections, other autoimmune diseases, pregnancy or lactation. Diagnoses relied on clinical symptoms, serum thyroxine and TRAb, thyroid ultrasound and orbital computed tomography. Total RNA was extracted using Trizol reagent, and RNA quality was assessed on an Agilent 2100 Bioanalyzer. At the junction V is shortened by 5 bases and J by 3 bases, with 10 bases in between. CDR3 length: 12 amino acids, cysteine to phenylalanine. The read is trimmed to its CDR3 DNA, 36 bases read in frame from base 1. Taken from the germline V gene, the CDR1 and CDR2 loops are SQVTM and ANQGSEA.

This sample is part of a study of T cells in Graves' hyperthyroidism and ophthalmopathy (dated by TCRdb to the late 2010s). Context from the whole study: To identify distinguishing TCR V-J signatures, a discovery cohort of around 98 patients was used, comprising 43 with Graves' ophthalmopathy and 57 with stable Graves' hyperthyroidism. An independent validation cohort of around 19 hyperthyroidism patients and 17 patients who later progressed to ophthalmopathy tested prospective prediction of ophthalmopathy. The approximately 95 discovery patients were divided at random into training and test sets in a 7:3 ratio. In addition, the study compared T-cell repertoires in thyroid tissue and in blood from about six Graves' hyperthyroidism patients. After blood sampling, hyperthyroidism patients were treated with methimazole at a starting dose of 30 mg daily, and ophthalmopathy patients were treated with high-dose intravenous methylprednisolone. The paper describes TCR Vbeta CDR3 sequencing of around 140 peripheral blood samples, made up of 43 ophthalmopathy patients, some 76 hyperthyroidism patients and 17 progressor patients.

Broader findings and caveats from the paper: A model built on a 13 V-J signature distinguished ophthalmopathy from stable hyperthyroidism, reaching about 88% sensitivity and about 81% specificity in cross-validation and 80%/75% in testing. In validation, the model predicted progression to ophthalmopathy a median of 6.5 months before onset, with about 71% sensitivity and roughly 77% specificity. Most expanded thyroid clonotypes (frequency above 0.001) were also found in blood, which suggests that blood repertoires may mirror thyroid immune responses. Sample size was not statistically predetermined, and blinding of investigators to group allocation was not performed.

Amplification of TCR beta CDR3 regions was carried out from RNA transcripts. A first-round RT-PCR of the TCR CDR3 used the HTBI primer set with the Qiagen OneStep RT-PCR kit. The libraries were constructed in a second round of multiplex PCR and then size-selected and purified. Sequencing of the libraries was done on an Illumina HiSeq2000 using paired-end 100 bp reads. The authors processed their data as follows. Raw data were processed with SOAPnuke, discarding reads with adapters, uncalled bases, mean Phred below 15, or no exact constant-primer or identifier match. COPE v1.2.5 was used to merge high-quality paired reads, and clonotypes were defined as unique nucleotide sequences. MiTCR v1.1 was used to align clonotypes to the IMGT TRBV, TRBD and TRBJ reference segments. Only V-J combinations with frequency above 0.0001, covering 99.2% of repertoires, were analysed. The TCS score was defined as F50 (clonal expansion) divided by E x V (chaos), with BLOSUM62-based TCRdist calculated between CDR3 peptides within each V-J. Welch's t-statistics and random forest reduced 514 V-J features to roughly 13, which were used in a naive Bayes classifier (R e1071). TCRdb reworked the public reads: Q25 trimming with fastp, MiXCR clone assembly, productive beta chains retained. Every CDR3 protein is listed once, alongside the most common genes and DNA of its rows. Here the V and J calls rest on TCRdb's processing, not on the authors' analysis. Within this sample are hundreds of thousands of distinct CDR3 sequences, with 40% to 55% of them counted one time only. The ten largest clonotypes hold just over 8% of the sample.

The sequencing sample was made of peripheral blood or thyroid tissue (not recorded which). The receptor chain draws on TRBV29-1 and TRBJ1-1, and perhaps TRBD1 as D gene, on 5 matching bases. The TCR sequence derives from a woman aged 18-29 years with Graves' hyperthyroidism. Donor details come from another sample of the same person, matched by shared clones. Here is the DNA: TGCAGCGTTAGGGGTTCTTACACTGAAGCTTTCTTT. This sequence encodes CSVRGSYTEAFF.